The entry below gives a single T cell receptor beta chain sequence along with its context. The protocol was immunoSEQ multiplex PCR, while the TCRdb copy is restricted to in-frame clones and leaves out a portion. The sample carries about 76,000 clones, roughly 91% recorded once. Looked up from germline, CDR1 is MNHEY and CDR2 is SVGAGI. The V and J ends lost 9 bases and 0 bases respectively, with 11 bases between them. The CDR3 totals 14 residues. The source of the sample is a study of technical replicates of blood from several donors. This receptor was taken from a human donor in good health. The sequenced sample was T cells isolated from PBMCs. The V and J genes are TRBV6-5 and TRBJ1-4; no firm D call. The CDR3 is CASSIGATNEKLFF. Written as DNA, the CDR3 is TGTGCCAGTTCGATTGGAGCAACTAATGAAAAACTGTTTTTT.